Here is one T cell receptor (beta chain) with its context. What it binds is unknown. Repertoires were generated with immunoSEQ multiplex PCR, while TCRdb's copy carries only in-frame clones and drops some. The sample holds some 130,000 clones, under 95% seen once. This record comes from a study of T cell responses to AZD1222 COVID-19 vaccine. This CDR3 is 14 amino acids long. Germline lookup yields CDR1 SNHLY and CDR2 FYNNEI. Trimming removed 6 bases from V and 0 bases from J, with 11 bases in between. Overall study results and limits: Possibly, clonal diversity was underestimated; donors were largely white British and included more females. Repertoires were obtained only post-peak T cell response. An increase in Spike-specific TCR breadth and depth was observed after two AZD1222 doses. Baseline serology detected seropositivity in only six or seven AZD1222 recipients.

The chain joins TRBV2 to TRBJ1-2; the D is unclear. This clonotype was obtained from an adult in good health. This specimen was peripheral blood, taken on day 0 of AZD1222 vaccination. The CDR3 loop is CASRAGTANYGYTF. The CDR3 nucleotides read TGTGCCAGCAGGGCGGGAACCGCTAACTATGGCTACACCTTC.